Reported below is one T cell receptor beta chain. Its antigen is undetermined. This sample was included in a study of CD8+ T cells in alopecia areata. About the study: Among treated patients, oral tofacitinib was administered at 5 to 10 mg twice daily. Findings and limits, study-wide: In scalp samples, resident alphabeta T cells of normal skin are also sequenced. Persistence during tofacitinib was seen for many expanded lesional clones in scalp and blood.

Germline V gene sequence: CDR1 SGDLS, CDR2 YYNGEE. CDR3 length: 14 amino acids. V dropped 0 bases and J dropped 8 bases, with 13 bases sitting between them. Treatment indicated: oral pan-JAK inhibitor, 5-10 mg twice daily. Sequencing used cDNA as its template, made by extracting RNA and reverse transcribing it. Profiled with immunoSEQ multiplex PCR; TCRdb holds only in-frame clones, not every one. The sample lists some 150,000 clones, around 86% occurring once. The sample was CD8+ T cells sorted from blood, taken at week 4, from a patient treated with tofacitinib. The chain employs TRBV9 and TRBJ2-3; D is uncertain. The sequence was obtained from a human donor with alopecia areata. The CDR3 loop reads CASSVGAGQTTQYF. CDR3 nucleotides: TGTGCCAGCAGCGTAGGAGCCGGGCAGACTACGCAGTATTTT.